Sequencing of this T cell receptor beta chain was carried out in a study of T cell responses to AZD1222 COVID-19 vaccine. Whole-study results and caveats: None of the repertoires were sampled until the peak T cell response had passed.

Generated by immunoSEQ multiplex PCR, the TCRdb table keeps only in-frame clones and is missing some. The sample records roughly 180,000 clones, 85% to 90% being singletons. In regard to this clone: No antigen is known for it.

The germline CDR1 and CDR2 sequences are SGHNT and YENEEA. J gave up 2 bases and V 5 bases, and 5 bases lay outside the gene matches. The CDR3 sequence is 15 residues long. The source was peripheral blood, collected on day 0 of AZD1222 vaccination. The TCR originated in an adult in good health. This sequence joins TRBV11-3 and TRBJ2-1; 8 bases line up with TRBD2. CDR3 sequence reads: CASSPGGATYNEQFF. The CDR3 nucleotides read TGTGCCAGCAGCCCGGGGGGGGCCACCTACAATGAGCAGTTCTTC.